This TCR beta chain comes out of a study of OX40 agonist ivuxolimab in advanced cancers. The CDR3 loop spans 17 amino acids. V gave up 6 bases and J gave up 5 bases, with 25 bases separating them. Germline V CDR1 and CDR2: SEHNR, FQNEAQ (reference sequence). In this sample, this clone turned up a few times. Method: immunoSEQ multiplex PCR; TCRdb's copy keeps in-frame clones and lacks some. This table holds 40,000 to 55,000 clones, nearly 90% found once. The sequencing here drew on CD4+ or CD8+ T cells sorted from blood, taken in a trial of the OX40 agonist ivuxolimab. The sequence derives from an adult with an advanced solid tumor such as melanoma, head and neck, liver or kidney cancer. This chain joins TRBV7-9 and TRBJ1-1; possible D gene TRBD1, 6 bases. The CDR3 region has the DNA TGTGCCAGCAGTTCTCTACCGGGATCTAGGGGGAGGACTGAAGCTTTCTTT. Its translation: CASSSLPGSRGRTEAFF.